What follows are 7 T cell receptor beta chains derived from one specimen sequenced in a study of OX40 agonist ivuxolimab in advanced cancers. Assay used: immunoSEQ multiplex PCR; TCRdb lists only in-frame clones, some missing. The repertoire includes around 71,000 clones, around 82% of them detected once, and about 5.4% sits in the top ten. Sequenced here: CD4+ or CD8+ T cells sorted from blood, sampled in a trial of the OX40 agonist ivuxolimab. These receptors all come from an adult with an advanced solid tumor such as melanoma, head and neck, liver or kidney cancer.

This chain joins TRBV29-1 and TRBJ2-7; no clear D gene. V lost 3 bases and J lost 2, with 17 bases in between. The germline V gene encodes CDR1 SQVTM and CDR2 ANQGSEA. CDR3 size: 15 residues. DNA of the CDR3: TGCAGCGTTGAGGAGAGAGGTACTGGGACCTACGAGCAGTACTTC. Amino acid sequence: CSVEERGTGTYEQYF.

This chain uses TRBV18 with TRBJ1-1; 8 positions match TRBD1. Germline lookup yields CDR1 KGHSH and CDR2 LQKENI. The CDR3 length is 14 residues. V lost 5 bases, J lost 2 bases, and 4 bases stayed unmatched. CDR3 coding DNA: TGTGCCAGCTCAAAGACAGGGGTTAACACTGAAGCTTTCTTT. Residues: CASSKTGVNTEAFF.

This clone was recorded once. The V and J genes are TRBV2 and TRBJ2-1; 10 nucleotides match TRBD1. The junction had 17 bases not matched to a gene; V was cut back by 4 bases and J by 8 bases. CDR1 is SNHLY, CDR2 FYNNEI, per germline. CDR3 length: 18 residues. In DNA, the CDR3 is TGTGCCAGCAGTGGACCCATACTTCATGGACAGGGGGGCGATGAGCAGTTCTTC. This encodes CASSGPILHGQGGDEQFF.

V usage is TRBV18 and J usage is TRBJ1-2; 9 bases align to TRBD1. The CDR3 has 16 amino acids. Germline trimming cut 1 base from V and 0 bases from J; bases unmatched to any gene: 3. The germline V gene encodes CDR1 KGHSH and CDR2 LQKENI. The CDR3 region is CASSPLGQGSNYGYTF. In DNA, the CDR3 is TGTGCCAGCTCACCACTTGGACAGGGGTCTAACTATGGCTACACCTTC. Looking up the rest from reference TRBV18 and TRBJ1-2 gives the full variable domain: NAGVMQNPRHLVRRRGQEARLRCSPMKGHSHVYWYRQLPEEGLKFMVYLQKENIIDESGMPKERFSAEFPKEGPSILRIQQVVRGDSAAYFCASSPLGQGSNYGYTFGSGTRLTVV.

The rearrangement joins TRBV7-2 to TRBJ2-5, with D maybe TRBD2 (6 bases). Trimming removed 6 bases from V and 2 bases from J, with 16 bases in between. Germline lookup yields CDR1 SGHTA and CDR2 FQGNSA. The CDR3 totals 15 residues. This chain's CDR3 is CASRKSGVRQETQYF. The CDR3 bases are TGTGCCAGCAGGAAATCGGGGGTGCGGCAAGAGACCCAGTACTTC.

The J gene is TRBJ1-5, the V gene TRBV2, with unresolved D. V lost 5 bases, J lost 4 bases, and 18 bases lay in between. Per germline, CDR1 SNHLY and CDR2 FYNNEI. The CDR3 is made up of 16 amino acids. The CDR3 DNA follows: TGTGCCAGCAGTCCGTTATCCTGGGGAGGAAATCAGCCCCAGCATTTT. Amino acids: CASSPLSWGGNQPQHF.

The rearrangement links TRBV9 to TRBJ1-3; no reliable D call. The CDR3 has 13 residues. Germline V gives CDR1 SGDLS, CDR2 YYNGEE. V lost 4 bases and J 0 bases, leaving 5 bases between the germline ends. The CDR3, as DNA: TGTGCCAGCAGCTTCGACTCTGGAAACACCATATATTTT. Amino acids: CASSFDSGNTIYF.